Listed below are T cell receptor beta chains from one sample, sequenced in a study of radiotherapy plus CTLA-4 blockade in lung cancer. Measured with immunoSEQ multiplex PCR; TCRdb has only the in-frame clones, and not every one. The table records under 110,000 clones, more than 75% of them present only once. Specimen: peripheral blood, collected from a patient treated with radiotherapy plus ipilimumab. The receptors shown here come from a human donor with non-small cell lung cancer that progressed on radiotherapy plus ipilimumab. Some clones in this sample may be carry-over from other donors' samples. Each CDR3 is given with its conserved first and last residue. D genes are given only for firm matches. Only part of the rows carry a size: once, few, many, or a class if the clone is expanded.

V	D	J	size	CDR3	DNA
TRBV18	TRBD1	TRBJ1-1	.	CASSPGQGWTEAFF	TGTGCCAGCTCACCTGGACAGGGATGGACTGAAGCTTTCTTT
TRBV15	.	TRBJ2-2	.	CATSRYTPSLGGELFF	TGTGCCACCAGCAGATACACCCCTAGTTTGGGCGGGGAGCTGTTTTTT
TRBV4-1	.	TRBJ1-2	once	CASSQDRRANYGYTF	TGCGCCAGCAGCCAAGATCGCAGGGCGAACTATGGCTACACCTTC
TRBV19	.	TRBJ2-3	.	CASTDRTDTQYF	TGTGCCAGTACCGATAGAACAGATACGCAGTATTTT
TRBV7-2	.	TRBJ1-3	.	CASSQYGPGNTIYF	TGTGCCAGCAGCCAGTACGGTCCCGGAAACACCATATATTTT
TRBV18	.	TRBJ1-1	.	CASSQGTTEAFF	TGTGCCAGCTCACAGGGGACCACTGAAGCTTTCTTT
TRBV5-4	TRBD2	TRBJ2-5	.	CASSLAASGRGTQYF	TGTGCCAGCAGCTTGGCCGCGTCGGGGAGGGGGACCCAGTACTTC
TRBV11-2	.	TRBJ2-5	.	CASSSTLGVQQETQYF	TGTGCCAGCAGCTCAACCCTGGGCGTACAGCAAGAGACCCAGTACTTC
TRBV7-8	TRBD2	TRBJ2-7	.	CASRKLAGGSYEQYF	TGTGCCAGCAGGAAACTAGCGGGGGGCTCCTACGAGCAGTACTTC
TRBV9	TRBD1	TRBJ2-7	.	CASSSEQGNYEQYF	TGTGCCAGCAGCTCAGAACAGGGGAACTACGAGCAGTACTTC
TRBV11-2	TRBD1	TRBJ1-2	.	CASSLGRGGGYTF	TGTGCCAGCAGCTTAGGCAGGGGGGGAGGCTACACCTTC
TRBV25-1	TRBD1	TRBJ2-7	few	CASSARTGIYEQYF	TGTGCCAGCAGTGCTCGGACAGGTATCTACGAGCAGTACTTC
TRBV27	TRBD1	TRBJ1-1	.	CASSYTGGWTEAFF	TGTGCCAGCAGCTACACAGGGGGATGGACTGAAGCTTTCTTT
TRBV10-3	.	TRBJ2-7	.	CAISESGGLGYEQYF	TGTGCCATCAGTGAGTCAGGGGGTTTAGGGTACGAGCAGTACTTC
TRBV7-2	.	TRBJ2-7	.	CASSLVTPEQYF	TGTGCCAGCAGCTTAGTGACACCCGAGCAGTACTTC
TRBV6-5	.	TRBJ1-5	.	CASSYGRNQPQHF	TGTGCCAGCAGTTACGGCCGAAATCAGCCCCAGCATTTT
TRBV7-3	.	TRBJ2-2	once	CASRSSSNTGELFF	TGTGCCAGCAGGTCTAGTTCAAACACCGGGGAGCTGTTTTTT
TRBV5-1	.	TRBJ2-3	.	CASSLGQTHTDTQYF	TGCGCCAGCAGCTTGGGACAGACTCACACAGATACGCAGTATTTT
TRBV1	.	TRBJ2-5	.	CTSSQEWLETQYF	TGCACCAGCAGCCAAGAATGGTTGGAGACCCAGTACTTC
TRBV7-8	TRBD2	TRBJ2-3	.	CASSPRRKRGTTDTQYF	TGTGCCAGCAGCCCCAGGAGGAAGCGGGGAACCACAGATACGCAGTATTTT
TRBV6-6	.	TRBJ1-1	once	CASSYGENTEAFF	TGTGCCAGCAGTTACGGAGAAAACACTGAAGCTTTCTTT
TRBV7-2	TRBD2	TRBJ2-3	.	CASSLNLAGLPDTQYF	TGTGCCAGCAGCTTGAACCTAGCGGGGCTGCCAGATACGCAGTATTTT
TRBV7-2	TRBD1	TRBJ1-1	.	CASSPDRVRTEAFF	TGTGCCAGCAGCCCAGACAGGGTTAGGACTGAAGCTTTCTTT
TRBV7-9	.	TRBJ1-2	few	CASSYEPGYYGYTF	TGTGCCAGCAGTTACGAGCCGGGATACTATGGCTACACCTTC
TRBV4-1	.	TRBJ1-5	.	CASSQDAFGGDQPQHF	TGCGCCAGCAGCCAAGACGCGTTCGGGGGGGATCAGCCCCAGCATTTT
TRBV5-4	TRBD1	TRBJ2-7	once	CASSPSAGQAYEQYF	TGTGCCAGCAGCCCATCGGCGGGACAGGCCTACGAGCAGTACTTC
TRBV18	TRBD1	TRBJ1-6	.	CASSPRGLSPLHF	TGTGCCAGCTCACCGAGGGGGCTGTCACCCCTCCACTTT
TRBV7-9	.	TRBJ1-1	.	CASSLAVGSTEAFF	TGTGCCAGCAGCTTAGCTGTGGGGAGCACTGAAGCTTTCTTT
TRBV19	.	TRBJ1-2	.	CASSRQIYGYTF	TGTGCCAGTAGTAGACAGATCTATGGCTACACCTTC
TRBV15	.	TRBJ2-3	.	CATSRDLLGGGADTQYF	TGTGCCACCAGCAGAGATCTCTTGGGTGGGGGTGCTGATACGCAGTATTTT
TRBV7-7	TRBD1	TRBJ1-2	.	CASSVVLGTGRNYGYTF	TGTGCTAGCAGCGTAGTACTTGGGACAGGGAGAAACTATGGCTACACCTTC
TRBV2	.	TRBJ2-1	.	CASRRYLQVDTSNEQFF	TGTGCCAGCAGGCGATACCTACAGGTAGACACAAGCAATGAGCAGTTCTTC
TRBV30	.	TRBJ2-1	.	CAWSRTEQFF	TGTGCCTGGAGTCGGACTGAGCAGTTCTTC
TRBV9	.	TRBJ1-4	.	CASSDQDSTNEKLFF	TGTGCCAGCAGCGATCAGGACTCAACTAATGAAAAACTGTTTTTT
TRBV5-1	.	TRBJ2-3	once	CASSPGVRAQGTDTQYF	TGCGCCAGCAGCCCGGGAGTCAGGGCACAGGGCACAGATACGCAGTATTTT
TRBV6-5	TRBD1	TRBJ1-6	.	CASSYGQGMISPLHF	TGTGCCAGCAGTTATGGACAGGGAATGATTTCACCCCTCCACTTT
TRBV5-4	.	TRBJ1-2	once	CASSLKPNYGYTF	TGTGCCAGCAGCTTAAAGCCTAACTATGGCTACACCTTC
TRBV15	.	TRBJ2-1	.	CATSRGQHYNEQFF	TGTGCCACCAGCAGAGGCCAGCACTACAATGAGCAGTTCTTC
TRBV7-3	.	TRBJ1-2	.	CASSIGGRERYGYTF	TGTGCCAGCAGCATCGGTGGGAGGGAACGCTATGGCTACACCTTC
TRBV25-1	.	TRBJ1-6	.	CASSEFAAGRDSPLHF	TGTGCCAGCAGTGAATTTGCCGCAGGGCGGGATTCACCCCTCCACTTT
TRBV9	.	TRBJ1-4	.	CASSGGAREKLFF	TGTGCCAGCAGCGGGGGGGCACGAGAAAAACTGTTTTTT
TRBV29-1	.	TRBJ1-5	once	CSVEVFRGLGNRGNQPQHF	TGCAGCGTTGAAGTCTTCCGGGGCCTCGGAAATAGGGGCAATCAGCCCCAGCATTTT
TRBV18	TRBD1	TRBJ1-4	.	CASFRDRGNEKLFF	TGTGCCAGCTTTCGTGACAGGGGTAATGAAAAACTGTTTTTT
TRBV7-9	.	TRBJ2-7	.	CASSPQEAYEQYF	TGTGCCAGCAGCCCGCAGGAAGCCTACGAGCAGTACTTC
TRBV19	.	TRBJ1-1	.	CASSIGVAEAFF	TGTGCCAGTAGTATCGGGGTGGCTGAAGCTTTCTTT
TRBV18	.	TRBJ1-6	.	CASSPPSTNSPLHF	TGTGCCAGCTCACCACCGAGTACTAATTCACCCCTCCACTTT
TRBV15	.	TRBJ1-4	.	CATSTTARTNEKLFF	TGTGCCACCAGCACTACAGCAAGAACGAATGAAAAACTGTTTTTT
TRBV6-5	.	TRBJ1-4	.	CASSTHPPRDEKLFF	TGTGCCAGCAGTACTCACCCACCCCGGGATGAAAAACTGTTTTTT
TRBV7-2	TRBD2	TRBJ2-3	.	CASRAGGTSTDTQYF	TGTGCCAGCAGAGCGGGGGGGACTAGCACAGATACGCAGTATTTT
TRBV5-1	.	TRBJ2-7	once	CASSRLPMQSYEQYF	TGCGCCAGCAGCCGACTCCCCATGCAGAGTTACGAGCAGTACTTC
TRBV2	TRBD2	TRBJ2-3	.	CARGTAGDTDTQYF	TGTGCCAGAGGGACCGCGGGGGACACAGATACGCAGTATTTT
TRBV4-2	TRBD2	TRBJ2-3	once	CASSQVAGLAGGSTDTQYF	TGTGCCAGCAGCCAAGTGGCGGGACTAGCGGGGGGTAGCACAGATACGCAGTATTTT
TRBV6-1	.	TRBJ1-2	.	CASSDGYYGYTF	TGTGCCAGCAGTGATGGTTACTATGGCTACACCTTC
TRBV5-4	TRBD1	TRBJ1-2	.	CASSRDRANYGYTF	TGTGCCAGCAGCCGGGACAGGGCTAACTATGGCTACACCTTC
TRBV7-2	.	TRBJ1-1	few	CASSLVSWGNTEAFF	TGTGCCAGCAGCTTAGTGTCTTGGGGGAACACTGAAGCTTTCTTT
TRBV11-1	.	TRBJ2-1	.	CASRTRDNEQFF	TGTGCCAGCAGAACTAGGGACAATGAGCAGTTCTTC